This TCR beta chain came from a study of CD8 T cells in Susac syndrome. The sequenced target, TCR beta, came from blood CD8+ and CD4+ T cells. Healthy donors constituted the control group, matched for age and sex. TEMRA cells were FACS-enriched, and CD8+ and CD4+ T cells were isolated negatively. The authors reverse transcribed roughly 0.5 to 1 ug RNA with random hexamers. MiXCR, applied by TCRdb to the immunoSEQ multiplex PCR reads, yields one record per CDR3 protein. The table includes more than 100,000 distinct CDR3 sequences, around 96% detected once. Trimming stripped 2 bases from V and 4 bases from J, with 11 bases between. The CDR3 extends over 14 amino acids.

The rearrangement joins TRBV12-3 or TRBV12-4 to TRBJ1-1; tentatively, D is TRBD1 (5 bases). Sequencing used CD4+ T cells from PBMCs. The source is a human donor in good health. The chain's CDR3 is CASSLNGGFTEAFF. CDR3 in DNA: TGTGCCAGCAGTTTAAACGGGGGGTTCACTGAAGCTTTCTTT.